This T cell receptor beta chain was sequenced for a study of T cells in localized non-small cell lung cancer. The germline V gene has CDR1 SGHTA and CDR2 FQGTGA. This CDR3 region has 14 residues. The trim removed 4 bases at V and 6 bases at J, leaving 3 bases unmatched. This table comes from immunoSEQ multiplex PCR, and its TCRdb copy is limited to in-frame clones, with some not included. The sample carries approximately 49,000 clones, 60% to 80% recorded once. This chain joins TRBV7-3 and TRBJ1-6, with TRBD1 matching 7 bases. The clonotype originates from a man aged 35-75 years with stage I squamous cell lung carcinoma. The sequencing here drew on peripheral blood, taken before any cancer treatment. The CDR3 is CASSSRQGNSPLHF. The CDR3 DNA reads TGTGCCAGCAGCTCACGACAGGGTAATTCACCCCTCCACTTT.